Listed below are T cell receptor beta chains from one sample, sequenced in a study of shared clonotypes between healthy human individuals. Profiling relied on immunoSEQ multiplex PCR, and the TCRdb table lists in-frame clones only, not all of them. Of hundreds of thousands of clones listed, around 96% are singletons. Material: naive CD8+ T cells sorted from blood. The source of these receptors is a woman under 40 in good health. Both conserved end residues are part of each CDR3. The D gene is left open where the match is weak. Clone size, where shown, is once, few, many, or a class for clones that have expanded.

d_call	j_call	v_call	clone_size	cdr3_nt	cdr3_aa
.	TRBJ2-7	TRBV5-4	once	TGTGCCAGCAGCTTATCAGGGAAATCCTACGAGCAGTACTTC	CASSLSGKSYEQYF
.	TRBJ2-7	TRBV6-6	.	TGTGCCAGCAGCCCCACTAGCTACGAGCAGTACTTC	CASSPTSYEQYF
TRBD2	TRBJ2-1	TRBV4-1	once	TGCGCCAGCAGCCCGGAACCGGGACTAGCGGGAAATGAGCAGTTCTTC	CASSPEPGLAGNEQFF
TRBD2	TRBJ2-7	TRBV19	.	TGTGCCAGTAGTATAGATCGACTAGCGGCGTCCTACGAGCAGTACTTC	CASSIDRLAASYEQYF
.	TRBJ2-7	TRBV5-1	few	TGCGCCAGCAGCTTGGTCGGCAGCTCCTACGAGCAGTACTTC	CASSLVGSSYEQYF
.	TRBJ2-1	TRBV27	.	TGTGCCAGCAGTTGGGGAAGAAACAATGAGCAGTTCTTC	CASSWGRNNEQFF
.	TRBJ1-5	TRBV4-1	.	TGCGCCAGCAGCCCGTCTGGGGGGGCTCGGCAGCCCCAGCATTTT	CASSPSGGARQPQHF
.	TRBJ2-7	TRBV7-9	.	TGTGCCAGCAGCTACGACCCGTTCGGGGACGAGCAGTACTTC	CASSYDPFGDEQYF
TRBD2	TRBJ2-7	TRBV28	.	TGTGCCAGCAGTGATCTAGCGGGAGTTTCCTACGAGCAGTACTTC	CASSDLAGVSYEQYF
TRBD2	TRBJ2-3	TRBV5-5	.	TGTGCCAGCAGCTCTGGACTAGCGGGCACAGATACGCAGTATTTT	CASSSGLAGTDTQYF
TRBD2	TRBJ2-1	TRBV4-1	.	TGCGCCAGCAGCCGCCAGCGGGATGGCTCCTACAATGAGCAGTTCTTC	CASSRQRDGSYNEQFF
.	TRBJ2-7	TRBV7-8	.	TGTGCCAGCAGCTTACTCGTTGGCAGGGCCAACGAGCAGTACTTC	CASSLLVGRANEQYF
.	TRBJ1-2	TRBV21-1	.	TGTGCCAGCAGACCCGGGACTGCTGAGGAGAGAAGCTATGGCTACACCTTC	CASRPGTAEERSYGYTF
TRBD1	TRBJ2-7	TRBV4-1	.	TGCGCCAGCAGCTCCCGGGACAGGGTTTACGAGCAGTACTTC	CASSSRDRVYEQYF
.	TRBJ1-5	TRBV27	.	TGTGCCAGCAGTCTACGGGACAGCAATCAGCCCCAGCATTTT	CASSLRDSNQPQHF
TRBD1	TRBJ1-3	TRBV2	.	TGTGCCAGCAGTGAGGCCCCAGGGGGCTCTGGAAACACCATATATTTT	CASSEAPGGSGNTIYF
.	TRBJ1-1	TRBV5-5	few	TGTGCCAGCAGCCTGACAGTTGAAGCTTTCTTT	CASSLTVEAFF
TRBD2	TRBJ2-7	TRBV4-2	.	TGTGCCAGCAGCCAAGGATTAGCGGGGGCCTACGAGCAGTACTTC	CASSQGLAGAYEQYF
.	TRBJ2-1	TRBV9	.	TGTGCCAGCAGCGTAGAGGTAGCCTCCTACAATGAGCAGTTCTTC	CASSVEVASYNEQFF
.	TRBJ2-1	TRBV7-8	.	TGTGCCAGCAGCTTGGGGAGTAGAATAAATGAGCAGTTCTTC	CASSLGSRINEQFF
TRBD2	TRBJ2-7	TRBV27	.	TGTGCCAGCAGTTTGGGAGCGGGGGCCTACGAGCAGTACTTC	CASSLGAGAYEQYF
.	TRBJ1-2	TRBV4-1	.	TGCGCCAGCAGCCATCACGGGGCTGGCTACACCTTC	CASSHHGAGYTF
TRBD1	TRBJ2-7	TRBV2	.	TGTGCCAGCAGTGAAGGTCCTGGGGACAGCGCCTACGAGCAGTACTTC	CASSEGPGDSAYEQYF
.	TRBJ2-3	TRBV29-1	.	TGCAGCGTACCGGACGCCCCTGGGGCCACAGATACGCAGTATTTT	CSVPDAPGATDTQYF
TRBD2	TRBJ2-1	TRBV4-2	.	TGTGCCAGCAGCCAAGACCCCGGGACTAGCGGGACTTTGAGCTCCTACAATGAGCAGTTCTTC	CASSQDPGTSGTLSSYNEQFF
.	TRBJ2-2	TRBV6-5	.	TGTGCCAGCAGCCACCCCCCCCCGAACACCGGGGAGCTGTTTTTT	CASSHPPPNTGELFF
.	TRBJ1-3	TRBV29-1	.	TGCAGCGTTACAGCTCTCGGAAACACCATATATTTT	CSVTALGNTIYF
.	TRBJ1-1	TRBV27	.	TGTGCCAGCAGGAGAATGGGAACTGAAGCTTTCTTT	CASRRMGTEAFF
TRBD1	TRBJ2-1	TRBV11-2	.	TGTGCCAGCAGCTCGACCGGGACAGAATACAATGAGCAGTTCTTC	CASSSTGTEYNEQFF
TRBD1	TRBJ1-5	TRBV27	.	TGTGCCAGCAGTTTAGGGACAGGGGGTTCAGAGCCCCAGCATTTT	CASSLGTGGSEPQHF
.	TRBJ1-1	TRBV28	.	TGTGCCAGCAGTTCCCAGGGTTCTGAAGCTTTCTTT	CASSSQGSEAFF
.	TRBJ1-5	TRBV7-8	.	TGTGCCAGCAGCTTAGTGCCGGGAGGTCAGCCCCAGCATTTT	CASSLVPGGQPQHF
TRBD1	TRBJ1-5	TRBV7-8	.	TGTGCCAGCAGCTTAGCCCTAGGCATCACAGGGGTCAATCAGCCCCAGCATTTT	CASSLALGITGVNQPQHF
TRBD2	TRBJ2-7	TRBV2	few	TGTGCCGGGACCGGGACTAGCGGCTACGAGCAGTACTTC	CAGTGTSGYEQYF
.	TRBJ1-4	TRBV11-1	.	TGTGCCAGCAGCCCCGGGTTGGGGCTGAATGAAAAACTGTTTTTT	CASSPGLGLNEKLFF
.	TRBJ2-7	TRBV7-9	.	TGTGCCAGCAGCTTAGTTGAGACTGATGTCACCTACGAGCAGTACTTC	CASSLVETDVTYEQYF
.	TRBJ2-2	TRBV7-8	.	TGTGCCAGCAGCCTGGGGCAGGGTCCTTCCCCCGGGGAGCTGTTTTTT	CASSLGQGPSPGELFF
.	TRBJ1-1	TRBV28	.	TGTGCCAGCAGTTTACATCTGGGGACTGAAGCTTTCTTT	CASSLHLGTEAFF
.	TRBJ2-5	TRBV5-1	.	TGCGCCAGCAGCGGGGACATTGAGACCCAGTACTTC	CASSGDIETQYF
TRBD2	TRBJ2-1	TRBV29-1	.	TGCAGCGTGAAGGCTAGCGGGATCTATGAGCAGTTCTTC	CSVKASGIYEQFF
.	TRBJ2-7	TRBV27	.	TGTGCCAGCGGCCGGGGGCAGGGTTACGAGCAGTACTTC	CASGRGQGYEQYF
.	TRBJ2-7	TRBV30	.	TGTGCCTGGGCGACAGTCTACGAGCAGTACTTC	CAWATVYEQYF
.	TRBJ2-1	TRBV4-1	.	TGCGCCAGCAGCCAAGATAGAGGGGTTACCTACAATGAGCAGTTCTTC	CASSQDRGVTYNEQFF
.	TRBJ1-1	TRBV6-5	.	TGTGCCAGCAGTTACAGGGACGGCACTGAAGCTTTCTTT	CASSYRDGTEAFF
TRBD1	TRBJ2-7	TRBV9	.	TGTGCCGGCAGCGTGGGACAGGGATCCTACGAGCAGTACTTC	CAGSVGQGSYEQYF
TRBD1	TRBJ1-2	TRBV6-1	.	TGTGCCAGCAGCCCCGGGACAGATCCTAACTATGGCTACACCTTC	CASSPGTDPNYGYTF
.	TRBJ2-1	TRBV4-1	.	TGCGCCAGCTCCCCTGGACTGGGGCTCGATGAGCAGTTCTTC	CASSPGLGLDEQFF
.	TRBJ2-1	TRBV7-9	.	TGTGCCAGCGGTCGGCGGCGGAGCTCCTACAATGAGCAGTTCTTC	CASGRRRSSYNEQFF